This T cell receptor beta chain was sequenced in a study of cytomegalovirus exposure and HLA in healthy donors. Overall study results and limits: The study found most TCR sequences rare, yet found some public TCRs in many donors. When analyzed later, the rates of TCR association showed variation by HLA locus, with DRB1 the most and HLA-C the fewest.

The PCR had 60 Vbeta and 13 Jbeta primers. Sequencing was performed with immunoSEQ multiplex PCR; in TCRdb, only in-frame clones are kept and a portion is missing. The repertoire consists of under 200,000 clones, with around four fifths occurring once and the leading ten covering roughly 1.2%. About this clone: Its antigen is currently unknown.

The V gene's germline CDR1 is SGHRS and CDR2 YFSETQ. The CDR3 covers 16 residues. The V and J ends lost 6 bases and 2 bases, in that order; junction bases with no gene match: 13. The receptor was derived from a woman in her fifties or sixties in good health and CMV-seronegative. Material for sequencing was PBMCs. V gene TRBV5-1 combines with J gene TRBJ1-1; 7 nucleotides line up with TRBD1. CDR3 in amino acids: CASNPREDRRNTEAFF. In DNA, the CDR3 is TGCGCCAGCAACCCTAGAGAGGACAGGCGAAACACTGAAGCTTTCTTT.